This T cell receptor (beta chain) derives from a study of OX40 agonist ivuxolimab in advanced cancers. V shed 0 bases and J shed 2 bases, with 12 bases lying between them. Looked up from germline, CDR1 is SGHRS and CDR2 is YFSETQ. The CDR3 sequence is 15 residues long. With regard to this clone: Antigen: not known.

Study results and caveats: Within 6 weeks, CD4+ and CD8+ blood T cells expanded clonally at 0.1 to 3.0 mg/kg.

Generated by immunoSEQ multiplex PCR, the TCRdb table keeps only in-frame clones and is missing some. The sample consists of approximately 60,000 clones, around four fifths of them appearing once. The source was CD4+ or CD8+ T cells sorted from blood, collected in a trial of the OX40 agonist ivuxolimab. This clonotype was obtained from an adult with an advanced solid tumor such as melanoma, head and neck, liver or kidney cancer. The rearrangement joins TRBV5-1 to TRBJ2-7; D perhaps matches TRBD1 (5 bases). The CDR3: CASSLEVGQTYEQYF. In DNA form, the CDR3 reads TGCGCCAGCAGCTTGGAGGTGGGGCAGACCTACGAGCAGTACTTC.